Presented here are 24 T cell receptor beta chains from one specimen sequenced in a study of vaccination and CD4 T cells after COVID-19. The antigens for these receptors are not known. An Oncomine TCR Beta short-read assay was used to sequence the DNA from cultured CD4+ T cells. One entry per CDR3 protein, called by TCRdb with MiXCR from the PCR reads. The repertoire holds 10,000 to 12,000 distinct CDR3 sequences, with about 50% as singletons. Treatment defined: roughly 11-day PBMC culture with coronavirus spike peptide pools or control peptides (ViraFEST assay). Sequencing used CD4+ T cells from blood, cultured in vitro. The receptors were gathered from a human donor who had recovered from COVID-19.

Only a few counts were recorded for this clonotype. The chain carries TRBV7-9 and TRBJ2-7, with D maybe TRBD2 (7 bases). This CDR3 comprises 15 residues. Germline CDR1 SEHNR, CDR2 FQNEAQ (reference sequence). Trimming stripped 5 bases from V and 6 bases from J, with 20 bases between. The CDR3 coding sequence is TGTGCCAGCAGCCCCGGCGGGGGCACGGTGGGCGAGCAGTACTTC. Amino acid sequence: CASSPGGGTVGEQYF.

The chain couples TRBV20-1 to TRBJ2-2; 9 positions match TRBD2. V shed 0 bases and J 0 bases; nucleotides not matched to a gene: 5. Germline CDR1 reads DFQATT; CDR2 reads SNEGSKA (reference sequence). The CDR3 contains 17 residues. The CDR3 loop reads CSARDLASGTNTGELFF. The CDR3 region has the DNA TGCAGTGCTAGAGATCTGGCTAGCGGGACGAACACCGGGGAGCTGTTTTTT.

The chain uses TRBV6-1 and TRBJ1-2; possible D gene TRBD1, 6 bases. The CDR3 extends over 13 amino acids. V dropped 6 bases and J dropped 2 bases, with 10 bases sitting between them. Germline-derived CDR1 and CDR2 are MNHNS and SASEGT. The CDR3 spells CASRDTGNYGYTF. CDR3 sequence (DNA): TGTGCCAGCAGGGACACAGGGAACTATGGCTACACCTTC.

This chain links TRBV7-8 with TRBJ2-5, with TRBD1 identical over 9 bases. There are 16 residues in the CDR3. In germline, CDR1 is SGHVS, CDR2 FQNEAQ. V dropped 5 bases and J dropped 9; count of bases not matched to a gene: 16. The CDR3 reads CASSVPGTGMFGAQYF. The CDR3 DNA follows: TGTGCCAGCAGCGTGCCCGGGACAGGGATGTTTGGGGCCCAGTACTTC.

This sequence joins TRBV7-2 and TRBJ2-3; 9 bases are a match to TRBD1. Germline V lookup: CDR1 SGHTA, CDR2 FQGNSA. Trimming took 7 bases from V and 3 from J; bases not matched to a gene: 5. The CDR3 runs 14 residues. CDR3 in amino acids: CASTPGQGTDTQYF. The DNA for the CDR3 is TGTGCCAGCACCCCGGGACAGGGAACAGATACGCAGTATTTT.

This clonotype was detected a few times. This chain connects TRBV20-1 to TRBJ2-7, with TRBD1 matching over 8 bases. The CDR3 runs to 12 residues. Germline V gives CDR1 DFQATT, CDR2 SNEGSKA (reference sequence). J was trimmed by 4 bases and V by 5 bases; bases with no gene match: 4. This CDR3 is CSAPRQGYEQYF. The CDR3 coding sequence is TGCAGTGCTCCTCGACAGGGGTACGAGCAGTACTTC.

The chain couples TRBV15 to TRBJ2-2; 10 bases match TRBD1. In germline, CDR1 is LNHNV, CDR2 YYDKDF (reference sequence). CDR3 length: 14 amino acids. J was trimmed by 9 bases and V by 8 bases; bases with no gene match: 9. The DNA of the CDR3 is TGTGCCACCTCCGGGACAGGGGAGGCAAGGGAGCTGTTTTTT. Translation: CATSGTGEARELFF.

This chain uses TRBV21-1 with TRBJ2-7. TRBV21-1 has pseudogene status. The CDR3 has 16 residues. The CDR3 loop reads CASSKVETRKSYEQYF. The CDR3, as DNA: TGTGCCAGCAGCAAAGTAGAGACTAGGAAGTCCTACGAGCAGTACTTC.

This chain links TRBV6-1 with TRBJ2-7; possible D gene TRBD2, 6 bases. CDR1 and CDR2 (germline): MNHNS, SASEGT. V was trimmed by 8 bases and J by 4 bases, leaving 24 bases between them. The CDR3 has 16 amino acids. CDR3 loop: CASRKTGTATGYEQYF. CDR3 DNA sequence: TGTGCCAGCCGTAAGACTGGGACTGCGACTGGTTACGAGCAGTACTTC.

The V gene is TRBV19, the J gene TRBJ2-7; TRBD1 agrees at 11 bases. CDR1 is LNHDA, CDR2 SQIVND, per germline (reference sequence). V lost 6 bases, J lost 3 bases, and 7 bases stayed unmatched. The CDR3 sequence is 15 residues long. The CDR3 is CASSKPGTGGYEQYF. Here the CDR3 DNA reads TGTGCCAGTAGCAAGCCCGGGACAGGGGGCTACGAGCAGTACTTC.

The rearrangement links TRBV20-1 to TRBJ2-1; D gene uncertain. CDR3 size: 14 residues. Per germline, CDR1 DFQATT and CDR2 SNEGSKA (reference sequence). Trimming pared 2 bases from V and 1 base from J, leaving 9 bases between. The CDR3: CSARYGGSYNEQFF. The CDR3 DNA is TGCAGTGCTAGATACGGCGGTTCCTACAATGAGCAGTTCTTC.

This clonotype was recorded a few times. V and J are TRBV5-1 and TRBJ1-6, with 8 nucleotides matching TRBD1. Per germline, CDR1 SGHRS and CDR2 YFSETQ. Losses at the gene ends were 0 bases for V and 7 bases for J; bases not matched to a gene: 9. The CDR3 extends over 17 amino acids. The CDR3 sequence is CASSLDSPTGDNSPLHF. The CDR3 DNA reads TGCGCCAGCAGCTTGGATAGCCCGACAGGGGACAATTCACCCCTCCACTTT. The whole variable domain, filled in from reference TRBV5-1 and TRBJ1-6, reads KAGVTQTPRYLIKTRGQQVTLSCSPISGHRSVSWYQQTPGQGLQFLFEYFSETQRNKGNFPGRFSGRQFSNSRSEMNVSTLELGDSALYLCASSLDSPTGDNSPLHFGNGTRLTVT.

The chain joins TRBV20-1 to TRBJ1-5; weak D call: TRBD1 (5 bases). Germline V gene sequence: CDR1 DFQATT, CDR2 SNEGSKA (reference sequence). This CDR3 has 15 residues. Between the trimmed V and J ends, which lost 2 bases and 6 bases, there was a span of 17 bases. Written as DNA, the CDR3 is TGCAGTGCTAGACATGGGCAGGGATGGATTCAGCCCCAGCATTTT. Its translation: CSARHGQGWIQPQHF.

This sequence joins TRBV15 and TRBJ2-3; possibly TRBD2 for D (5 bases). The germline CDR1 and CDR2 sequences are LNHNV and YYDKDF (reference sequence). V lost 4 bases and J lost 4, with 12 bases in between. The CDR3 spans 14 residues. CDR3 coding DNA: TGTGCCACCAGCATGTCCCCGGAGGCAGATACGCAGTATTTT. Amino acids: CATSMSPEADTQYF.

Turning to this clonotype: Relative to the germline gene, one junction end is altered; a read error may explain this. V and J are TRBV28 and TRBJ1-5; 7 bases map to TRBD1. CDR3 size: 15 residues. CDR1 and CDR2 (germline): MDHEN, SYDVKM. The DNA for the CDR3 is TGTGCCAGCAGTTTAAGGCAGGGGGACTATCAGCCCCGGCATTTT. The encoded protein is CASSLRQGDYQPRHF.

The J gene is TRBJ1-2, the V gene TRBV7-9; 9 bases are a match to TRBD1. The V gene's germline CDR1 is SEHNR and CDR2 FQNEAQ (reference sequence). The CDR3 contains 14 residues. After removal of 8 bases from V and 2 bases from J, the junction contained 6 bases not matched to a gene. The CDR3 DNA follows: TGTGCCAGCCGAAGGACAGGGGAAAACTATGGCTACACCTTC. Protein product: CASRRTGENYGYTF.

Only a few counts were recorded for this clonotype. This chain connects TRBV2 to TRBJ2-5; D call uncertain. CDR1 is SNHLY, CDR2 FYNNEI, per germline. The CDR3 loop spans 14 amino acids. V lost 2 bases to trimming and J lost 5 bases, with 12 bases between them. The CDR3 nucleotides are TGTGCCAGCAGTGAATCTACGAATCCGGAGACCCAGTACTTC. This sequence encodes CASSESTNPETQYF.

The chain is built from TRBV6-4 and TRBJ2-2; D remains ambiguous. Trimming shortened V by 0 bases and J by 3 bases, and 2 bases separated the two germline ends. The CDR3 has 13 residues. CDR1 MRHNA and CDR2 SNTAGT come from the germline V gene. Here the CDR3 reads CASSDSDTGELFF. DNA of the CDR3: TGTGCCAGCAGTGACTCCGACACCGGGGAGCTGTTTTTT.

This clonotype was recorded a few times. This chain connects TRBV6-2 or TRBV6-3 to TRBJ2-1; D assignment may be TRBD1 or TRBD2 (5 bases each). Germline V gene lookup returns CDR1 MNHEY and CDR2 SVGEGT. V was cut by 2 bases and J by 6 bases, with 23 bases left in between. CDR3 size: 18 residues. The CDR3 DNA reads TGTGCCAGCAGTTACCCTCGGGGCGCGCCTTCGGTTCGCAATGAGCAGTTCTTC. Residues: CASSYPRGAPSVRNEQFF.

The chain links TRBV27 to TRBJ2-7; D might be TRBD2 (5 bases). From germline, CDR1 is MNHEY and CDR2 SMNVEV (reference sequence). The V end was cut by 0 bases, the J end by 7 bases, with 13 bases between. CDR3 size: 14 residues. CDR3 residues: CASSLSAFTGEQYF. The DNA of the CDR3 is TGTGCCAGCAGTTTATCGGCCTTCACGGGAGAGCAGTACTTC.

The rearrangement links TRBV20-1 to TRBJ1-5, with no clear D. Trimming cost V 3 bases and J 2 bases, with 14 bases left between them. This CDR3 is 15 amino acids long. Germline CDR1 is DFQATT and CDR2 is SNEGSKA (reference sequence). The CDR3: CSARASLEGNQPQHF. The CDR3 region has the DNA TGCAGTGCTAGGGCCAGCTTGGAGGGCAATCAGCCCCAGCATTTT.

V usage is TRBV15 and J usage is TRBJ2-5; TRBD2 matches at 7 bases. CDR3 length equals 13 residues. V was pared by 5 bases and J by 5 bases, with 5 bases of the junction left unmatched. From germline, CDR1 is LNHNV and CDR2 YYDKDF (reference sequence). The chain's CDR3 is CATSDVGGETQYF. CDR3 bases: TGTGCCACCAGCGACGTGGGGGGGGAGACCCAGTACTTC.

The chain joins TRBV7-9 to TRBJ2-3, with D tentatively TRBD2 (6 bases). The germline V and J ends were trimmed by 5 bases and 0 bases, with 9 bases remaining between them. Germline CDR1 reads SEHNR; CDR2 reads FQNEAQ (reference sequence). This CDR3 spans 14 amino acids. The CDR3: CASSPSGSTDTQYF. In DNA, the CDR3 is TGTGCCAGCAGCCCCAGCGGGAGCACAGATACGCAGTATTTT.

This chain connects TRBV27 to TRBJ1-2, with TRBD1 as a possible D gene (6 bases). Trimming pared 6 bases from V and 4 bases from J, leaving 24 bases between. Germline CDR1 MNHEY, CDR2 SMNVEV (reference sequence). The CDR3 runs 17 residues. This chain's CDR3 is CASRSSRLTGSSYGYTF. Here the CDR3 DNA reads TGTGCCAGCAGATCCTCACGATTAACAGGGTCTTCCTATGGCTACACCTTC.